These 27 T cell receptor beta chains originate from one sample sequenced in a study of T cells in Graves' hyperthyroidism and ophthalmopathy. TCR beta CDR3 sequences were amplified from RNA transcripts. Using the HTBI primer set, a first-round RT-PCR was run on the TCR CDR3. TCRdb reprocessed the multiplex PCR reads with MiXCR, giving one entry per CDR3 protein. Found here are 270,000 or so distinct CDR3 sequences, around 15% of them singletons; the top ten hold over 30%. Sequences were obtained from blood. Receptors originate from a woman aged 50 to 65 with Graves' hyperthyroidism that later progressed to Graves' ophthalmopathy.

CDR3 region: CASSTTSTDTQYF. DNA for the CDR3: TGTGCCAGCAGCACCACTAGCACAGATACGCAGTATTTT. The V and J genes are TRBV5-6 and TRBJ2-3; unclear D gene. Germline V lookup: CDR1 SGHDT, CDR2 YYEEEE. There are 13 residues in the CDR3. V lost 4 bases and J lost 0, with 6 bases in between.

In this sample, this clonotype turned up a few times. The chain carries TRBV5-8 and TRBJ1-4; D perhaps matches TRBD1 (5 bases). Trimming removed 4 bases from V and 7 bases from J, with 14 bases in between. CDR1 and CDR2 (germline): SGHTS, YDEGEE. This CDR3 region has 14 residues. The CDR3, as DNA: TGTGCCAGCAGCGGAGCCGGGACCAGTGAAAAACTGTTTTTT. Its protein product is CASSGAGTSEKLFF. Drawing the rest from reference TRBV5-8 and TRBJ1-4, the complete variable domain is EAGVTQSPTHLIKTRGQQATLRCSPISGHTSVYWYQQALGLGLQFLLWYDEGEERNRGNFPPRFSGRQFPNYSSELNVNALELEDSALYLCASSGAGTSEKLFFGSGTQLSVL.

This clonotype has ten or more counts. Written as DNA, the CDR3 is TGTGCCAGCAGCTTGGGACTAGCGTCCGGAGAGACCCAGTACTTC. Translating gives CASSLGLASGETQYF. The chain uses TRBV5-6 and TRBJ2-5, with 8 bases that match TRBD2. This CDR3 is built from 15 residues. Germline V gives CDR1 SGHDT, CDR2 YYEEEE. The J segment lost 4 bases and the V segment lost 0 bases, leaving 5 bases of the junction unmatched. The full variable domain, with the rest looked up from reference TRBV5-6 and TRBJ2-5, is DAGVTQSPTHLIKTRGQQVTLRCSPKSGHDTVSWYQQALGQGPQFIFQYYEEEERQRGNFPDRFSGHQFPNYSSELNVNALLLGDSALYLCASSLGLASGETQYFGPGTRLLVL.

This clonotype was counted ten times or more. V gene TRBV28 combines with J gene TRBJ2-1; 9 bases map to TRBD2. Germline V gene data show CDR1 as MDHEN and CDR2 as SYDVKM. CDR3 size: 15 residues. J lost 8 bases, V lost 8 bases, and 13 bases had no gene match. The CDR3 sequence: CASERAGGMRYEQFF. In DNA, the CDR3 is TGTGCCAGCGAACGGGCGGGAGGGATGAGGTATGAGCAGTTCTTC.

This clonotype was detected ten times or more. This chain connects TRBV7-8 to TRBJ1-3; D is unresolved. V was trimmed by 5 bases and J by 4 bases, leaving 9 bases between them. In germline, CDR1 is SGHVS, CDR2 FQNEAQ. The CDR3 contains 13 residues. The CDR3 sequence is CASSPGFGNTIYF. The CDR3 bases are TGTGCCAGCAGCCCAGGTTTCGGAAACACCATATATTTT.

This clonotype has at least ten counts. The chain has TRBV28 and TRBJ2-1, with D perhaps TRBD2 (5 bases). CDR3 length equals 12 residues. Per the germline V gene, CDR1 is MDHEN and CDR2 is SYDVKM. V lost 8 bases, J lost 6 bases, and 11 bases lay in between. The CDR3, as DNA: TGTGCCAGCGAGGGTGTCGGCAATGAGCAGTTCTTC. Translated: CASEGVGNEQFF.

The chain employs TRBV18 and TRBJ2-2, with TRBD2 as a possible D gene (5 bases). Germline V gene sequence: CDR1 KGHSH, CDR2 LQKENI. The CDR3 length is 13 residues. V was trimmed by 6 bases and J by 6 bases, leaving 11 bases between them. CDR3 protein: CASSRVEAGELFF. The CDR3 coding sequence is TGTGCCAGCTCTCGCGTGGAGGCCGGGGAGCTGTTTTTT.

To note about this clonotype: One base away lies a much larger clone, so this may be a sequencing read error. The CDR3 ends on some other residue instead of the conserved phenylalanine or tryptophan, so this is likely a read error. The V and J genes are TRBV10-3 and TRBJ1-1, with D tentatively TRBD1 (5 bases). This CDR3 region has 12 residues. Germline CDR1 is ENHRY and CDR2 is SYGVKD. V shed 6 bases and J shed 5 bases, with 10 bases lying between them. In DNA, the CDR3 is TGTGCCATCAGGGGAGGGGATACTGAAGCTTTCTCT. Protein: CAIRGGDTEAFS.

The rearrangement links TRBV7-9 to TRBJ2-7, with 7 nucleotides matching TRBD1. Germline loops: CDR1 SEHNR, CDR2 FQNEAQ (reference sequence). The CDR3 consists of 18 residues. The V gene end was trimmed by 5 bases and the J gene end by 2 bases; junction bases not matched to a gene: 18. The CDR3 reads CASSHWPNPRDRTYEQYF. The CDR3 DNA sequence: TGTGCCAGCAGCCACTGGCCCAACCCCCGGGACAGAACCTACGAGCAGTACTTC.

There are many counts of this clonotype. The chain is built from TRBV27 and TRBJ2-1; D possibly matches TRBD1 or TRBD2 (6 bases each). This CDR3 comprises 13 residues. V dropped 5 bases and J dropped 4 bases, with 9 bases sitting between them. The germline CDR1 and CDR2 sequences are MNHEY and SMNVEV (reference sequence). This CDR3 reads CASSRGRYNEQFF. The CDR3 nucleotides read TGTGCCAGCAGTCGGGGGCGGTACAATGAGCAGTTCTTC.

This clonotype was observed many times. The chain joins TRBV13 to TRBJ1-2; D call uncertain. The CDR3 length is 15 residues. With 2 bases removed from V and 2 bases from J, the gap between germline ends came to 12 bases. Looked up from germline, CDR1 is PRHDT and CDR2 is FYEKMQ (reference sequence). CDR3 DNA sequence: TGTGCCAGCAGCTTAACTGGGCAGAACAACTATGGCTACACCTTC. Protein product: CASSLTGQNNYGYTF.

This clonotype was observed at least ten times. The V gene is TRBV10-3, the J gene TRBJ1-5, with 10 nucleotides matching TRBD1. In germline, CDR1 is ENHRY, CDR2 SYGVKD. Losses at the gene ends were 2 bases for V and 2 bases for J; bases not matched to a gene: 6. The CDR3 runs to 17 residues. Here the CDR3 DNA reads TGTGCCATCAGTGAGGGAGACAGGGGGCGAGGCAATCAGCCCCAGCATTTT. As protein: CAISEGDRGRGNQPQHF.

The V and J genes are TRBV15 and TRBJ2-3; perhaps TRBD2 as D (6 bases). This CDR3 spans 14 amino acids. Germline V lookup: CDR1 LNHNV, CDR2 YYDKDF (reference sequence). The V gene lost 2 bases and the J gene lost 7 bases, with 13 bases spanning the gap. Written as DNA, the CDR3 is TGTGCCACCAGCAGACCCGGACTAAAAAATACGCAGTATTTT. Its protein product is CATSRPGLKNTQYF.

The V and J genes are TRBV9 and TRBJ2-7; TRBD1 might be the D (5 bases). The ends were cut back, 0 bases at V and 2 bases at J, with 18 bases in the middle. Germline V gene data show CDR1 as SGDLS and CDR2 as YYNGEE. This CDR3 comprises 17 residues. In DNA, the CDR3 is TGTGCCAGCAGCGTAGGCGACTTGTCTATGGGGCCCTACGAGCAGTACTTC. This translates into CASSVGDLSMGPYEQYF. Combining the CDR3 with reference TRBV9 and TRBJ2-7 gives the whole variable domain DSGVTQTPKHLITATGQRVTLRCSPRSGDLSVYWYQQSLDQGLQFLIQYYNGEERAKGNILERFSAQQFPDLHSELNLSSLELGDSALYFCASSVGDLSMGPYEQYFGPGTRLTVT.

This clonotype was seen a few times. J is TRBJ1-1 and V is TRBV9, with D unresolved. Germline V gene sequence: CDR1 SGDLS, CDR2 YYNGEE. The CDR3 is made up of 14 amino acids. V gave up 4 bases and J gave up 1 base, with 11 bases separating them. The CDR3 loop reads CASSQSVGNTEAFF. In nucleotides, the CDR3 is TGTGCCAGCAGCCAGTCCGTAGGGAACACTGAAGCTTTCTTT.

V and J are TRBV12-3 or TRBV12-4 and TRBJ1-5; tentatively, D is TRBD1 (5 bases). This CDR3 spans 15 amino acids. The V gene lost 2 bases and the J gene lost 6 bases, with 14 bases spanning the gap. CDR3 amino acids: CASSLLRGGGQPQHF. Here the CDR3 DNA reads TGTGCCAGCAGTTTACTGAGGGGCGGTGGTCAGCCCCAGCATTTT.

This clonotype came up many times. V and J are TRBV30 and TRBJ1-2, with D hard to call. This CDR3 region has 13 residues. The germline V gene has CDR1 GTSNPN and CDR2 SVGIG (reference sequence). Between the trimmed V and J ends, which lost 2 bases and 7 bases, there was a span of 14 bases. The CDR3 nucleotides read TGTGCCTGGAGTCTTGTGTCTCGGCGTGGCTACACCTTC. Its translation: CAWSLVSRRGYTF.

This clonotype has a count of ten or more. The rearrangement uses TRBV30 and TRBJ2-7, with D hard to call. Trimming left V 3 bases short and J 0 bases short, with 9 bases between. The CDR3 has 13 residues. Germline V lookup: CDR1 GTSNPN, CDR2 SVGIG (reference sequence). This CDR3 reads CAWRGSGSYEQYF. The CDR3 DNA sequence: TGTGCCTGGAGGGGTTCTGGCTCCTACGAGCAGTACTTC. The full variable domain, in which reference TRBV30 and TRBJ2-7 provide the parts outside the CDR3, is SQTIHQWPATLVQPVGSPLSLECTVEGTSNPNLYWYRQAAGRGLQLLFYSVGIGQISSEVPQNLSASRPQDRQFILSSKKLLLSDSGFYLCAWRGSGSYEQYFGPGTRLTVT.

This clonotype came up a few times. The chain carries TRBV19 and TRBJ2-1; 9 nucleotides line up with TRBD1. Per the germline V gene, CDR1 is LNHDA and CDR2 is SQIVND (reference sequence). V trimming: 4 bases; J trimming: 9 bases; junction bases outside the gene matches: 10. This CDR3 is built from 15 residues. The CDR3 region has the DNA TGTGCCAGTAGTACTACTAAGACAGGGGGAACTGAGCAGTTCTTC. Protein sequence: CASSTTKTGGTEQFF.

This rearrangement joins TRBV20-1 to TRBJ2-7, with TRBD2 as a possible D gene (7 bases). This CDR3 is built from 14 residues. The germline V and J ends were trimmed by 8 bases and 3 bases, with 20 bases remaining between them. Germline V lookup: CDR1 DFQATT, CDR2 SNEGSKA (reference sequence). The CDR3 loop reads CSPWEGGRSYEQYF. The CDR3 DNA is TGCAGTCCCTGGGAGGGGGGGAGGAGCTACGAGCAGTACTTC.

This clonotype has ten or more counts. The chain joins TRBV13 to TRBJ1-3; D gene unclear. The germline CDR1 and CDR2 sequences are PRHDT and FYEKMQ (reference sequence). This CDR3 spans 13 amino acids. Trimming cost V 4 bases and J 0 bases, with 4 bases left between them. The chain's CDR3 is CASSYSSGNTIYF. The CDR3 bases are TGTGCCAGCAGCTACAGCTCTGGAAACACCATATATTTT.

In this sample, this clonotype turned up many times. The genes are TRBV5-1 and TRBJ2-1, with D perhaps assigned TRBD1 or TRBD2 (7 bases each). Between the trimmed V and J ends, which lost 0 bases and 4 bases, there was a span of 11 bases. CDR1 and CDR2 from the germline V gene are SGHRS and YFSETQ. The CDR3 is 15 amino acids. The CDR3 spells CASSLAGGGYNEQFF. The DNA of the CDR3 is TGCGCCAGCAGCTTGGCAGGGGGGGGATACAATGAGCAGTTCTTC.

The chain recombines TRBV6-1 with TRBJ1-5, with D unclear. V was shortened by 5 bases and J by 4 bases, with 9 bases between the two germline ends. Germline CDR1 MNHNS, CDR2 SASEGT. The CDR3 is 13 residues long. Written as DNA, the CDR3 is TGTGCCAGCAGTCGATCACAAAATCAGCCCCAGCATTTT. Translation gives CASSRSQNQPQHF.

The V gene is TRBV6-1, the J gene TRBJ2-3, with D maybe TRBD2 (5 bases). This CDR3 comprises 15 residues. Germline V gene sequence: CDR1 MNHNS, CDR2 SASEGT. The V end was cut by 3 bases, the J end by 5 bases, with 15 bases between. CDR3 protein: CASSDVRELLDTQYF. As DNA, the CDR3 is TGTGCCAGCAGTGATGTGAGGGAGCTTCTAGATACGCAGTATTTT.

This clonotype was detected a few times. The rearrangement uses TRBV20-1 and TRBJ2-2; 7 bases match TRBD1. V dropped 3 bases and J dropped 6; count of bases not matched to a gene: 7. The germline V gene encodes CDR1 DFQATT and CDR2 SNEGSKA (reference sequence). This CDR3 region has 14 residues. The CDR3 DNA sequence: TGCAGTGCTAGGCCAGGGGGTTCATCCGGGGAGCTGTTTTTT. Amino acids: CSARPGGSSGELFF.

The chain links TRBV20-1 to TRBJ2-5, with D uncertain. The CDR3 consists of 11 residues. The germline gives CDR1 DFQATT, CDR2 SNEGSKA (reference sequence). Trimming cost V 5 bases and J 5 bases, with 9 bases left between them. The CDR3 coding sequence is TGCAGTGCTGCCTGGTGGGAGACCCAGTACTTC. Amino acid sequence: CSAAWWETQYF.

Ten or more counts support this clonotype. This rearrangement joins TRBV5-1 to TRBJ1-1; D ambiguous. V was clipped by 3 bases and J by 1 base, with 13 bases between them. The CDR3 spans 15 residues. CDR1 is SGHRS and CDR2 is YFSETQ in the germline V gene. The CDR3 here is CASSSPWTGNTEAFF. The CDR3 region has the DNA TGCGCCAGCAGCTCTCCTTGGACGGGGAACACTGAAGCTTTCTTT.